Following are 28 T cell receptor beta chains from one sample sequenced in a study of PD-L1 blockade in urothelial cancer. The time point denotes: peripheral blood 6 weeks after treatment start. The protocol was immunoSEQ multiplex PCR, while the TCRdb copy is restricted to in-frame clones and leaves out a portion. The repertoire holds 41,000 or so clones, about 85% seen once, with 2.6% in the top ten. The source was PBMCs, collected around atezolizumab (anti-PD-L1) treatment. These receptor sequences come from a man between 65 and 79 years old with urothelial cancer.

This chain uses TRBV9 with TRBJ2-5; 8 bases are shared with TRBD1. The CDR3 covers 16 residues. The junction had 11 bases not matched to a gene; V was cut back by 3 bases and J by 4 bases. The germline V gene encodes CDR1 SGDLS and CDR2 YYNGEE. For the CDR3, the DNA is TGTGCCAGCAGCGAGGGACATCAGGGGGCCCCAGAGACCCAGTACTTC. Translating gives CASSEGHQGAPETQYF.

The chain recombines TRBV14 with TRBJ1-4, with no clear D. Germline CDR1 and CDR2: SGHDN and FVKESK. The CDR3 runs 16 residues. The V gene lost 3 bases and the J gene lost 0 bases, with 11 bases spanning the gap. The DNA of the CDR3 is TGTGCCAGCAGCCACCTGGGAGCCTCAACTAATGAAAAACTGTTTTTT. Translated, it gives CASSHLGASTNEKLFF.

V is TRBV30 and J is TRBJ1-4; D is unresolved. Between the trimmed V and J ends, which lost 1 base and 8 bases, there was a span of 14 bases. The germline CDR1 and CDR2 sequences are GTSNPN and SVGIG (reference sequence). The CDR3 is 14 amino acids. In DNA form, the CDR3 reads TGTGCCTGGAGTGGGGGAGGGAGGAGAGAAAAACTGTTTTTT. This sequence encodes CAWSGGGRREKLFF.

V gene TRBV28 combines with J gene TRBJ2-7; no definite D call. Trimming pared 8 bases from V and 2 bases from J, leaving 16 bases between. This CDR3 spans 14 amino acids. Germline CDR1 reads MDHEN; CDR2 reads SYDVKM. The CDR3 loop is CASLTPPPTYEQYF. CDR3 DNA sequence: TGTGCCAGCCTCACGCCCCCTCCTACCTACGAGCAGTACTTC. Supplemented by reference TRBV28 and TRBJ2-7, the full variable domain reads DVKVTQSSRYLVKRTGEKVFLECVQDMDHENMFWYRQDPGLGLRLIYFSYDVKMKEKGDIPEGYSVSREKKERFSLILESASTNQTSMYLCASLTPPPTYEQYFGPGTRLTVT.

The rearrangement links TRBV14 to TRBJ2-1; 12 bases are a match to TRBD2. Germline V gene data show CDR1 as SGHDN and CDR2 as FVKESK. This CDR3 region has 16 residues. With 4 bases clipped from V and 3 bases from J, the junction kept 4 bases outside the gene matches. The CDR3 sequence: CASSRRLAGDYNEQFF. CDR3 DNA: TGTGCCAGCAGCCGAAGACTAGCGGGGGACTACAATGAGCAGTTCTTC.

The J gene is TRBJ1-2, the V gene TRBV7-9; perhaps TRBD1 as D (6 bases). Germline V gene sequence: CDR1 SEHNR, CDR2 FQNEAQ (reference sequence). The length of the CDR3 is 15 residues. V was trimmed by 5 bases and J by 4 bases, leaving 17 bases between them. The CDR3 DNA is TGTGCCAGCAGCCGCACCATTGGGGGGGCCTATGGCTACACCTTC. This codes for CASSRTIGGAYGYTF.

This chain connects TRBV2 to TRBJ1-1; D unclear. The CDR3 is made up of 13 amino acids. Germline CDR1 SNHLY, CDR2 FYNNEI. V was cut by 4 bases and J by 0 bases, with 6 bases left in between. CDR3: CASSGLMNTEAFF. The DNA of the CDR3 is TGTGCCAGCAGTGGGCTGATGAACACTGAAGCTTTCTTT.

The V and J genes are TRBV6-6 and TRBJ1-2, with D possibly being TRBD1 (5 bases). CDR1 and CDR2 from the germline V gene are MNHNY and SVGAGI (reference sequence). V lost 5 bases and J 9 bases, leaving 16 bases between the germline ends. This CDR3 is 13 amino acids long. CDR3 bases: TGTGCCAGCAGTAACACAGGCCGGAAAAGCTACACCTTC. Protein product: CASSNTGRKSYTF.

V usage is TRBV6-6 and J usage is TRBJ1-1, with 7 nucleotides matching TRBD1. CDR3 size: 14 residues. The V gene's germline CDR1 is MNHNY and CDR2 SVGAGI (reference sequence). V was pared by 7 bases and J by 2 bases, with 7 bases of the junction left unmatched. The CDR3 loop reads CASTRDSSNTEAFF. In nucleotides, the CDR3 is TGTGCCAGCACAAGGGACAGCTCCAACACTGAAGCTTTCTTT.

The V and J genes are TRBV30 and TRBJ2-7, with 12 bases lining up with TRBD2. The CDR3 extends over 16 amino acids. The V and J ends lost 1 base and 7 bases, in that order; junction bases with no gene match: 11. Germline loops: CDR1 GTSNPN, CDR2 SVGIG (reference sequence). The CDR3 nucleotides read TGTGCCTGGAGTGCCTCTCGGACTAGCGGGATCATGGAGCAGTACTTC. This translates into CAWSASRTSGIMEQYF.

V usage is TRBV25-1 and J usage is TRBJ1-1, with D maybe TRBD1 (6 bases). CDR3 length: 14 residues. V was trimmed by 5 bases and J by 4 bases, leaving 14 bases between them. Germline CDR1 and CDR2: MGHDK and SYGVNS. The CDR3 bases are TGTGCCAGCAGTCCGCAGGGCAGGGGCACTGAAGCTTTCTTT. Protein sequence: CASSPQGRGTEAFF. Full variable domain (outside the CDR3, taken from reference TRBV25-1 and TRBJ1-1): EADIYQTPRYLVIGTGKKITLECSQTMGHDKMYWYQQDPGMELHLIHYSYGVNSTEKGDLSSESTVSRIRTEHFPLTLESARPSHTSQYLCASSPQGRGTEAFFGQGTRLTVV.

This rearrangement joins TRBV11-2 to TRBJ2-1; D may be TRBD2 (5 bases). CDR3 length equals 13 residues. Germline V gene sequence: CDR1 SGHAT, CDR2 FQNNGV. V dropped 4 bases and J dropped 3 bases, with 7 bases sitting between them. This CDR3 reads CASSSGNYNEQFF. CDR3 nucleotide sequence: TGTGCCAGCAGCTCGGGAAACTACAATGAGCAGTTCTTC.

The rearrangement links TRBV27 to TRBJ1-1; possible D gene TRBD1, 6 bases. CDR1 and CDR2 from the germline V gene are MNHEY and SMNVEV (reference sequence). Trimming stripped 1 base from V and 2 bases from J, with 11 bases between. This CDR3 is 15 amino acids long. Here the CDR3 DNA reads TGTGCCAGCAGTTTATTTATAGGGGGAAACACTGAAGCTTTCTTT. It translates to CASSLFIGGNTEAFF.

V usage is TRBV6-5 and J usage is TRBJ1-2; D not resolved. Trimming pared 10 bases from V and 7 bases from J, leaving 19 bases between. This CDR3 region has 13 residues. Germline-derived CDR1 and CDR2 are MNHEY and SVGAGI. The CDR3 bases are TGTGCCACCCTTCGGGAGCCTTTAGGTGGCTACACCTTC. The encoded protein is CATLREPLGGYTF.

The chain combines TRBV5-1 with TRBJ1-2, with D unclear. Per the germline V gene, CDR1 is SGHRS and CDR2 is YFSETQ. The CDR3 covers 14 residues. V was clipped by 0 bases and J by 5 bases, with 11 bases between them. CDR3 protein: CASSLELGAYGYTF. In DNA, the CDR3 is TGCGCCAGCAGCTTGGAATTGGGAGCATATGGCTACACCTTC.

This chain links TRBV5-1 with TRBJ1-1; no firm D call. Per germline, CDR1 SGHRS and CDR2 YFSETQ. The ends were cut back, 0 bases at V and 2 bases at J, with 8 bases in the middle. This CDR3 comprises 14 residues. In nucleotides, the CDR3 is TGCGCCAGCAGCTTGGGCGAGATTAACACTGAAGCTTTCTTT. Its translation is CASSLGEINTEAFF.

This clone was observed a handful of times. This chain uses TRBV7-8 with TRBJ1-4, with D tentatively TRBD1 (5 bases). Looked up from germline, CDR1 is SGHVS and CDR2 is FQNEAQ. The V and J ends lost 1 base and 7 bases respectively, with 13 bases between them. The CDR3 runs to 15 residues. The CDR3 sequence is CASSLVSGWPEKLFF. For the CDR3, the DNA is TGTGCCAGCAGCTTAGTGTCAGGGTGGCCTGAAAAACTGTTTTTT. Variable domain in full (rest from reference TRBV7-8 and TRBJ1-4): GAGVSQSPRYKVAKRGQDVALRCDPISGHVSLFWYQQALGQGPEFLTYFQNEAQLDKSGLPSDRFFAERPEGSVSTLKIQRTQQEDSAVYLCASSLVSGWPEKLFFGSGTQLSVL.

The chain joins TRBV2 to TRBJ2-7; 7 bases map to TRBD1. This CDR3 is built from 14 residues. The trim removed 8 bases at V and 1 base at J, leaving 8 bases unmatched. The germline V gene has CDR1 SNHLY and CDR2 FYNNEI. In nucleotides, the CDR3 is TGTGCCAGCCTCCCCGGGACAGCATCCTACGAGCAGTACTTC. Its protein is CASLPGTASYEQYF.

The J gene is TRBJ2-7, the V gene TRBV10-2, with a weak D call TRBD1 (5 bases). Germline lookup yields CDR1 WSHSY and CDR2 SAAADI. Trimming took off 2 bases at V and 3 bases at J, with 8 bases between the two ends. The CDR3 runs 13 residues. This chain's CDR3 is CASSEGAFYEQYF. DNA for the CDR3: TGCGCCAGCAGTGAGGGGGCGTTCTACGAGCAGTACTTC.

The chain carries TRBV2 and TRBJ1-5, with D perhaps TRBD1 (5 bases). CDR1 SNHLY and CDR2 FYNNEI come from the germline V gene. Trimming cost V 6 bases and J 3 bases, with 9 bases left between them. The CDR3 covers 13 residues. The CDR3 DNA reads TGTGCCAGCAGGGGGGAGGTCAATCAGCCCCAGCATTTT. It encodes CASRGEVNQPQHF.

The rearrangement links TRBV5-1 to TRBJ1-1; D ambiguous. CDR3 length: 14 residues. The germline V gene encodes CDR1 SGHRS and CDR2 YFSETQ. Deletions cut 5 bases from V and 1 base from J, with 12 bases between. The CDR3: CASSVLSENTEAFF. CDR3 sequence (DNA): TGCGCCAGCAGTGTCCTGTCAGAGAACACTGAAGCTTTCTTT.

The genes are TRBV6-4 and TRBJ1-2; D is undetermined. The germline V gene encodes CDR1 MRHNA and CDR2 SNTAGT. The CDR3 runs to 15 residues. V lost 0 bases to trimming and J lost 7 bases, with 15 bases between them. CDR3 sequence (DNA): TGTGCCAGCAGTGACTCCGGCGCGCCGGGAGTTGGCTACACCTTC. Residues: CASSDSGAPGVGYTF.

This chain joins TRBV6-5 and TRBJ2-5; 7 bases are a match to TRBD1. The end of the DNA aligns better with TRBJ2-7, so the J call may be wrong. There are 15 residues in the CDR3. The germline V gene encodes CDR1 MNHEY and CDR2 SVGAGI. DNA of the CDR3: TGTGCCAGCAGGCCTACAGGGGCGCCAACCTACGAGCAGTACTTC. This gives the protein CASRPTGAPTYEQYF.

The V call is TRBV5-1, the J call TRBJ2-5, with D possibly TRBD2 on 5 matching bases. The CDR3 sequence is 14 residues long. Trimming took off 4 bases at V and 2 bases at J, with 12 bases between the two ends. CDR1 is SGHRS and CDR2 is YFSETQ in the germline V gene. The CDR3 DNA reads as TGCGCCAGCAGCCAGTGGGAGAAGCAAGAGACCCAGTACTTC. Its protein is CASSQWEKQETQYF.

V and J are TRBV5-6 and TRBJ2-1; unclear D gene. Germline V gene sequence: CDR1 SGHDT, CDR2 YYEEEE. The CDR3 has 13 residues. The V end was cut by 0 bases, the J end by 6 bases, with 7 bases between. The CDR3 region is CASSLGTANEQFF. In nucleotides, the CDR3 is TGTGCCAGCAGCTTGGGTACAGCCAATGAGCAGTTCTTC. Full variable domain (rest looked up from reference TRBV5-6 and TRBJ2-1): DAGVTQSPTHLIKTRGQQVTLRCSPKSGHDTVSWYQQALGQGPQFIFQYYEEEERQRGNFPDRFSGHQFPNYSSELNVNALLLGDSALYLCASSLGTANEQFFGPGTRLTVL.

To note about this clone: Relative to the germline gene, one junction end is altered; a read error may explain this. The rearrangement uses TRBV7-2 and TRBJ2-3; 8 bases are a match to TRBD2. CDR1 and CDR2 from the germline V gene are SGHTA and FQGNSA. This CDR3 comprises 16 residues. The CDR3 region is CASSLAGTRAADTQYF. CDR3 coding DNA: TGTGCCAGCAGCCTAGCCGGGACTAGGGCTGCAGATACGCAGTATTTT.

The rearrangement links TRBV29-1 to TRBJ2-3; D is undetermined. The length of the CDR3 is 14 residues. The ends were cut back, 7 bases at V and 1 base at J, with 15 bases in the middle. The V gene's germline CDR1 is SQVTM and CDR2 ANQGSEA. The CDR3 loop reads CSAERASRTDTQYF. The CDR3 nucleotides are TGCAGCGCGGAACGAGCGTCTCGCACAGATACGCAGTATTTT.

The chain combines TRBV5-1 with TRBJ2-7; TRBD2 is a possible D gene (6 bases). CDR1 and CDR2 from the germline V gene are SGHRS and YFSETQ. The CDR3 spans 14 residues. Trimming took off 2 bases at V and 0 bases at J, with 9 bases between the two ends. CDR3 in DNA: TGCGCCAGCAGCTTTGTCGGGAGCTCCTACGAGCAGTACTTC. This gives the protein CASSFVGSSYEQYF.